The rows below give T cell receptor beta chains drawn from one sample of a study of T cells in Graves' hyperthyroidism and ophthalmopathy. TCRdb analysed the multiplex PCR reads with MiXCR anew, one entry per CDR3 protein. The sample consists of 350,000 or so distinct CDR3 sequences, around 23% of them appearing once. Material for sequencing was blood. Receptors originate from a woman in her fifties or sixties with Graves' hyperthyroidism. Both conserved end residues are part of each CDR3. A D gene is named only where the DNA matches it firmly. Where a row states a size, it is once, few, many or the class of an expanded clone; other rows omit it.

TGCGCCAGCAGCTTGGGGGGACTACCCTACAATGAGCAGTTCTTC | CASSLGGLPYNEQFF | TRBJ2-1 | TRBD2 | many | TRBV5-1
TGCAGTGCTAGAGATCTGGGACAGGGGGGCACTGAAGCTTTCTTT | CSARDLGQGGTEAFF | TRBJ1-1 | TRBD1 | many | TRBV20-1
TGCGCCAGCAGTTATGGGACAGGGTCCTACGAGCAGTACTTC | CASSYGTGSYEQYF | TRBJ2-7 | TRBD1 | few | TRBV5-1
TGTGCCAGCTTTACTTCTGGTGTTAATTCACCCCTCCACTTT | CASFTSGVNSPLHF | TRBJ1-6 | . | . | TRBV6-5
TGTGCCAGCAGCCCGCAAGGACCGACAGTCTATAGCAATCAGCCCCAGCATTTT | CASSPQGPTVYSNQPQHF | TRBJ1-5 | . | . | TRBV27
TGTGCCAGCAGTCTCCCTGGACAGGGGGCTTACGAGCAGTACTTC | CASSLPGQGAYEQYF | TRBJ2-7 | TRBD1 | many | TRBV28
TGTGCCTGGAGTGTAAACAGACAAGCTGGAAACACCATATATTTT | CAWSVNRQAGNTIYF | TRBJ1-3 | . | few | TRBV30
TGTGCCTGGAGTGTATTTGTCAAAGCAGGGACAGATACGCAGTATTTT | CAWSVFVKAGTDTQYF | TRBJ2-3 | . | many | TRBV30
TGTGCCAGCAGTTACGGTATAGAGAGGACAGAGACCCAGTACTTC | CASSYGIERTETQYF | TRBJ2-5 | . | few | TRBV6-2/TRBV6-3
TGCAGTGCTTCCAGTTTTACAAGGGTCAACTATGGCTACACCTTC | CSASSFTRVNYGYTF | TRBJ1-2 | . | many | TRBV20-1
TGTGCCAGCAGCCAAGAGGGAGGTACCTATGGCTACACCTTC | CASSQEGGTYGYTF | TRBJ1-2 | . | many | TRBV3-1
TGCGCCAGCAGCCCCGAACAAAGCGCACGGACTGAAGCTTTCTTT | CASSPEQSARTEAFF | TRBJ1-1 | . | many | TRBV5-1
TGTGCCAGCAGCTCAGGACAGATACACTCCTATAATTCACCCCTCCACTTT | CASSSGQIHSYNSPLHF | TRBJ1-6 | . | few | TRBV11-3
TGTGCCTGGACCACGACAGGGAAAATCTCTGGGGCCAACGTCCTGATTTTC | CAWTTTGKISGANVLIF | TRBJ2-6 | TRBD1 | . | TRBV30
TGCGCCAGCAGCCAATCCCCCGGGAGGTCATACGAGCAGTACTTC | CASSQSPGRSYEQYF | TRBJ2-7 | TRBD2 | few | TRBV4-1
TGTGCCACCATAAGTGGGAGGGCCACAGATACGCAGTATTTT | CATISGRATDTQYF | TRBJ2-3 | TRBD2 | few | TRBV24-1
TGTGCCAGCAGCTTAGTGGTGGGAGTAAAGTACAATGAGCAGTTCTTC | CASSLVVGVKYNEQFF | TRBJ2-1 | . | many | TRBV13
TGTGCCAGCAGCTCCACAGGGTTATCGGGTGAGCAGTTCTTC | CASSSTGLSGEQFF | TRBJ2-1 | . | . | TRBV5-4
TGTGCCAGCAGCCAAGGAGACACCGGCAGGGTCATTCAGTACTTC | CASSQGDTGRVIQYF | TRBJ2-4 | . | once | TRBV2
TGCAGTGCTAGGACGTCGGGACAGCCCTACGAGCAGTACTTC | CSARTSGQPYEQYF | TRBJ2-7 | TRBD1 | many | TRBV20-1
TGCGCCAGCAGCTATCTGGCATCTGGGGCCAACGTCCTGACTTTC | CASSYLASGANVLTF | TRBJ2-6 | . | few | TRBV5-1
TGTGCCACCAGTGACGCCTCTGGGACGGGGGCGGATAGCAATCAGCCCCAGCATTTT | CATSDASGTGADSNQPQHF | TRBJ1-5 | . | . | TRBV24-1
TGTGCCAGCAGCTTAGCGCGGCAGGGCACAGATACGCAGTATTTT | CASSLARQGTDTQYF | TRBJ2-3 | . | few | TRBV7-9
TGTGCCAGCAGGGGGACAGGAGCAAACTATGGCTACACCTTC | CASRGTGANYGYTF | TRBJ1-2 | TRBD1 | many | TRBV27
TGTGCCAGCTCACCATCGGGGGGAAAGGGCAATCAGCCCCAGCATTTT | CASSPSGGKGNQPQHF | TRBJ1-5 | . | many | TRBV18
TGTGCCAGTAGTCAGTATTTGAACACTGAAGCTTTCTTT | CASSQYLNTEAFF | TRBJ1-1 | . | . | TRBV19
TGCAGTGCTAGTGCCAGGTACAATGAGCAGTTCTTC | CSASARYNEQFF | TRBJ2-1 | . | many | TRBV20-1
TGTGCCAGCAGCCCGGACTATACGCAGTATTTT | CASSPDYTQYF | TRBJ2-3 | . | many | TRBV11-2
TGTGCCAGCAGTCCTCTACATGACAACAATGAGCAGTTCTTC | CASSPLHDNNEQFF | TRBJ2-1 | . | few | TRBV6-1
TGTGCCAGCTCACCGCAGAAGGCTAATGAAAAACTGTTTTTT | CASSPQKANEKLFF | TRBJ1-4 | . | many | TRBV18
TGCAGTGCTAACCGGGGCTACACCTTC | CSANRGYTF | TRBJ1-2 | . | many | TRBV20-1
TGTGCCAGCAGTTACTCCCCAGGGGGCGCTGGGTACTTC | CASSYSPGGAGYF | TRBJ2-4 | TRBD1 | many | TRBV6-2/TRBV6-3
TGTGCCAGCAGCTTCGACTCGCGGGGGATGGATGGCTACACCTTC | CASSFDSRGMDGYTF | TRBJ1-2 | . | . | TRBV7-9
TGTGCCAGCAGCTTGGAACTTACAGGGAGTGAAAAACTGTTTTTT | CASSLELTGSEKLFF | TRBJ1-4 | . | . | TRBV5-5
TGTGCCAGCAGTGAGGACAGGGGGCGCGTTGGCTACACCTTC | CASSEDRGRVGYTF | TRBJ1-2 | TRBD1 | many | TRBV28
TGTGCCAGCTCACCAATCGCTAGCGGGTACCAAGAGACCCAGTACTTC | CASSPIASGYQETQYF | TRBJ2-5 | TRBD2 | many | TRBV18